This TCR beta chain was profiled in a study of T-cell reconstitution after alpha-beta-depleted transplantation in children. The V and J ends lost 2 bases and 14 bases respectively, with 10 bases between them. Germline CDR1 reads MGHRA; CDR2 reads YSYEKL. This CDR3 has 12 amino acids. There are many counts of this clonotype. Unique molecular identifiers were incorporated when the TCRbeta library was constructed. Using its own MiXCR run on the PCR reads, TCRdb lists one record per CDR3 protein. The data contain about 160,000 distinct CDR3 sequences, 8.5% to 14% of them singletons. The chain employs TRBV4-1 and TRBJ1-6; D is uncertain. The clonotype originates from a boy aged 2 to 10 with acute myeloid leukemia, due to receive a stem cell transplant. The source was PBMCs, collected before TCRalphabeta/CD19-depleted stem cell transplant. DNA of the CDR3: TGCGCCAGCAGCCAACCCTTAGGCACCCTCCACTTT. This translates into CASSQPLGTLHF.